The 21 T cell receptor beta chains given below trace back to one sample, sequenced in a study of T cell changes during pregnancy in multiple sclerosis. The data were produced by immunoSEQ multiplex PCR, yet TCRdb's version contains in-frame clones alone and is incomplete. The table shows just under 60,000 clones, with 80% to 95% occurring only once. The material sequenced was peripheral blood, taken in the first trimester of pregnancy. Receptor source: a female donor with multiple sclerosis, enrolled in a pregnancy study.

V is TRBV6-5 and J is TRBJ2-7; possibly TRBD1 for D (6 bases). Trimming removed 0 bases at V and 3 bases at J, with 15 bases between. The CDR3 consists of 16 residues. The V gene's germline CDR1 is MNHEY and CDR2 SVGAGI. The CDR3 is CASSYSGARIGYEQYF. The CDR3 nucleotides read TGTGCCAGCAGTTACTCGGGGGCAAGAATCGGCTACGAGCAGTACTTC.

The chain's CDR3 is CASSIFGSGTTNEKLFF. CDR3 coding DNA: TGTGCCAGTAGTATTTTTGGTTCGGGGACAACTAATGAAAAACTGTTTTTT. The rearrangement links TRBV19 to TRBJ1-4; no firm D call. This CDR3 is built from 17 residues. Looked up from germline, CDR1 is LNHDA and CDR2 is SQIVND (reference sequence). The ends were cut back, 3 bases at V and 0 bases at J, with 14 bases in the middle.

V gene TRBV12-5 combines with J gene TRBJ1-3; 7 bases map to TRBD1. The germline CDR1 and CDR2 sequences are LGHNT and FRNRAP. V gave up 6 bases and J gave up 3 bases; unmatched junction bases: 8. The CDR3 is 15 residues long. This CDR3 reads CASGPQTGFGNTIYF. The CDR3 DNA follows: TGTGCTAGTGGACCCCAGACAGGGTTTGGAAACACCATATATTTT.

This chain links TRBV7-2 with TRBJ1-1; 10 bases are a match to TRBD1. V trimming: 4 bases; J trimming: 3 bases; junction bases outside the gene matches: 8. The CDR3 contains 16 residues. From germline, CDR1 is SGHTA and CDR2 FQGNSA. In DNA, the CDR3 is TGTGCCAGCAGCTACCGACAGGGGGCCAGGGACACTGAAGCTTTCTTT. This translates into CASSYRQGARDTEAFF.

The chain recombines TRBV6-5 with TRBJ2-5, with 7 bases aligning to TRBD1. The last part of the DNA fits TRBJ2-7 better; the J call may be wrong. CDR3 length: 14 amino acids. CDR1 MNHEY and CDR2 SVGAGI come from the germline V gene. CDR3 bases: TGTGCCAGCACGGTGACAGGGAGCTCCTACGAGCAGTACTTC. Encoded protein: CASTVTGSSYEQYF.

The CDR3 bases are TGTGCCAGCAGCTTTTGGCGGGGGGGAACTCGCACAGATACGCAGTATTTT. This codes for CASSFWRGGTRTDTQYF. This chain joins TRBV7-9 and TRBJ2-3; TRBD2 matches 9 bases. J was trimmed by 1 base and V by 3 bases; bases with no gene match: 8. CDR3 length: 17 residues. CDR1 is SEHNR and CDR2 is FQNEAQ in the germline V gene (reference sequence).

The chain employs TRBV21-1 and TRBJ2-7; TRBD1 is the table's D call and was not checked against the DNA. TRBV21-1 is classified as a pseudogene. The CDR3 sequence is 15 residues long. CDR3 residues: CASSKLHRENNEQYF. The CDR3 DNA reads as TGTGCCAGCAGCAAACTCCACAGGGAGAATAACGAGCAGTACTTC.

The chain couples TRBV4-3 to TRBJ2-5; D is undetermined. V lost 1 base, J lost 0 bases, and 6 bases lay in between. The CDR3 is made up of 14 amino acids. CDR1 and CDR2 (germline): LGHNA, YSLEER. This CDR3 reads CASSQGEYQETQYF. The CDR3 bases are TGCGCCAGCAGCCAAGGCGAGTACCAAGAGACCCAGTACTTC.

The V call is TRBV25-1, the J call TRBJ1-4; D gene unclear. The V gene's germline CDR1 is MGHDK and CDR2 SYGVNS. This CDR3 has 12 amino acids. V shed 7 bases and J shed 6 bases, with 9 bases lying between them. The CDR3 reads CASTDTHEKLFF. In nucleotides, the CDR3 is TGTGCCAGCACAGATACCCATGAAAAACTGTTTTTT.

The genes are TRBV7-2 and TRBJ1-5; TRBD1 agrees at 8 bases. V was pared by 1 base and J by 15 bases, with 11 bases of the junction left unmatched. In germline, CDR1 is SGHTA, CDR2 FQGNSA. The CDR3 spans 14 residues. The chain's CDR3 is CASSLEGGQGRMHF. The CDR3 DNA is TGTGCCAGCAGCTTAGAAGGAGGACAGGGAAGAATGCATTTT.

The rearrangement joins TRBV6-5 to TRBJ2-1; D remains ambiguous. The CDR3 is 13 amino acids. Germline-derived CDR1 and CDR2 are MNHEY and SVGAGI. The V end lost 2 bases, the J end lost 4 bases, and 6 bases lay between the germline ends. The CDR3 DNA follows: TGTGCCAGCAGTTACACATGGTACAATGAGCAGTTCTTC. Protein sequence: CASSYTWYNEQFF.

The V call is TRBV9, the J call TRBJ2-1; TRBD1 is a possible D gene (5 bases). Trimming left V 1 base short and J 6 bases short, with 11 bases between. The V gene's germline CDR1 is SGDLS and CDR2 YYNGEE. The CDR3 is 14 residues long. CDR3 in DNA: TGTGCCAGCAGCGTACGCTCAGGGCCCAATGAGCAGTTCTTC. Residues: CASSVRSGPNEQFF.

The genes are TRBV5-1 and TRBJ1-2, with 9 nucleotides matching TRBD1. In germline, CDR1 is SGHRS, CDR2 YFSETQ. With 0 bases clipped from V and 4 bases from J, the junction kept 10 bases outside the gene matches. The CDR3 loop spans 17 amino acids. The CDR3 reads CASSLETGGGGSYGYTF. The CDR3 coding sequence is TGCGCCAGCAGCTTGGAGACAGGGGGGGGTGGATCCTATGGCTACACCTTC.

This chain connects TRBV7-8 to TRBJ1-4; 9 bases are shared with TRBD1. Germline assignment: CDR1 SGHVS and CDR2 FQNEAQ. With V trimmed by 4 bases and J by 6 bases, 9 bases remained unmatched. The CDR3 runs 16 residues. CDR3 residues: CASSSLPGQGDEKLFF. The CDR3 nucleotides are TGTGCCAGCAGCTCACTTCCGGGACAGGGCGATGAAAAACTGTTTTTT.

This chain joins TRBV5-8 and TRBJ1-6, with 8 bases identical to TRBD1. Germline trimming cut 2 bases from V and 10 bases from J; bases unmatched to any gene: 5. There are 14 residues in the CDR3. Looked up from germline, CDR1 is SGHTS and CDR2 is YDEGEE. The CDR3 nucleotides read TGTGCCAGCAGCTTCCCGACAGGGGAATCACCCCTCCACTTT. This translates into CASSFPTGESPLHF. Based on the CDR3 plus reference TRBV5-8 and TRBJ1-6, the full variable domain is EAGVTQSPTHLIKTRGQQATLRCSPISGHTSVYWYQQALGLGLQFLLWYDEGEERNRGNFPPRFSGRQFPNYSSELNVNALELEDSALYLCASSFPTGESPLHFGNGTRLTVT.

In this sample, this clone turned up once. CDR3 protein: CASSLGRGAFF. CDR3 bases: TGTGCCAGCAGCCTAGGTCGGGGGGCTTTCTTT. This rearrangement joins TRBV11-1 to TRBJ1-1; tentative D call: TRBD1 (5 bases). The germline V and J ends were trimmed by 5 bases and 11 bases, with 12 bases remaining between them. In germline, CDR1 is SGHAT, CDR2 FQDESV (reference sequence). CDR3 length equals 11 residues.

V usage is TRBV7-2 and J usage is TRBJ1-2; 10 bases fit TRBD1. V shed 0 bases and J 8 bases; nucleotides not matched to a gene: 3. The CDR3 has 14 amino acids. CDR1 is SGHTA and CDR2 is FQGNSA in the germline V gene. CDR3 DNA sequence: TGTGCCAGCAGCTTAGCAGGGACAGGGGTCGGCTACACCTTC. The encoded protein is CASSLAGTGVGYTF.

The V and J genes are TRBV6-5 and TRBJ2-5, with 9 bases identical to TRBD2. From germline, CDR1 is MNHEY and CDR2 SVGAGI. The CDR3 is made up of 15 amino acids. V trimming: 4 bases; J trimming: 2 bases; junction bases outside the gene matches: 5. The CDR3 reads CASSFLGLAQETQYF. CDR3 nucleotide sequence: TGTGCCAGCAGTTTTCTTGGACTAGCGCAAGAGACCCAGTACTTC.

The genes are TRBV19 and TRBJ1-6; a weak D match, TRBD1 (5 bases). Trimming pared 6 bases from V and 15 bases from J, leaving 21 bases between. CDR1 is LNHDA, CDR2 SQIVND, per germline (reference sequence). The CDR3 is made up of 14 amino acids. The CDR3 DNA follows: TGTGCCAGTAGGGGGGAGGACCGGGGGGATCTCCTCCACTTT. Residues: CASRGEDRGDLLHF.

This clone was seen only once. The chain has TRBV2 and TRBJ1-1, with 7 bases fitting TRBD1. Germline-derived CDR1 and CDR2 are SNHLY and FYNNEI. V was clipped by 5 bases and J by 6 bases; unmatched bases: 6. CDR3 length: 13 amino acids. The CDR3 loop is CASSPRGSAEAFF. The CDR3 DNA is TGTGCCAGCAGTCCCAGGGGGTCCGCTGAAGCTTTCTTT.

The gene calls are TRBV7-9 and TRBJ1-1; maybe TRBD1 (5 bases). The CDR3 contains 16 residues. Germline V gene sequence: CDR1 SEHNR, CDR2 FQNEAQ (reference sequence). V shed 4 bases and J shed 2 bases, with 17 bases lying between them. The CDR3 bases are TGTGCCAGCAGCTCTCGCCGCGGGGGGACTAACACTGAAGCTTTCTTT. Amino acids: CASSSRRGGTNTEAFF.